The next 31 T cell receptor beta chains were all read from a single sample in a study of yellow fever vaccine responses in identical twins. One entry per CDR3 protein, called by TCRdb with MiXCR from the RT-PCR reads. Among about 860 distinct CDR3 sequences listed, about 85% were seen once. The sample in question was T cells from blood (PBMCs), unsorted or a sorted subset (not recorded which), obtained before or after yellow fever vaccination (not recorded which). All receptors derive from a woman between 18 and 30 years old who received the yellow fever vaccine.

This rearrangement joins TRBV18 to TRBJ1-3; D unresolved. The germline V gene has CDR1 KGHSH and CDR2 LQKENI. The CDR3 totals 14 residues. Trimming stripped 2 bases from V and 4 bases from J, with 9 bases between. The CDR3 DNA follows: TGTGCCAGCTCACCAGGCGGTACCGGAAACACCATATATTTT. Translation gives CASSPGGTGNTIYF.

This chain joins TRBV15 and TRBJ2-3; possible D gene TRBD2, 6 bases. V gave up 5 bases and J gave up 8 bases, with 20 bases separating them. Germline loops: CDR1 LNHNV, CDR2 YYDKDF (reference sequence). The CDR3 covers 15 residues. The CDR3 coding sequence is TGTGCCACCAGCCGCGAGGACTACTCCGGGAGTACGCAGTATTTT. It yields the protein CATSREDYSGSTQYF.

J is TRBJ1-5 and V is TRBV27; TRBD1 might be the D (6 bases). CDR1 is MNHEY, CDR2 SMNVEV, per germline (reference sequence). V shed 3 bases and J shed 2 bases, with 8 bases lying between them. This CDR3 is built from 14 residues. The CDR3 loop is CASSFTGRNQPQHF. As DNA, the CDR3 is TGTGCCAGCAGTTTTACAGGGCGCAATCAGCCCCAGCATTTT.

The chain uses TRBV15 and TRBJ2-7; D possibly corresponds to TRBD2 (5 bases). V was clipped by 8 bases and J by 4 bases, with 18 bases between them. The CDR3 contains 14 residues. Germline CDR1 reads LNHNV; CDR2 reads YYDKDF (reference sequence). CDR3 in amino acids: CATSEGRTWYEQYV. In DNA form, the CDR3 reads TGTGCCACCTCCGAGGGCAGAACGTGGTACGAGCAGTACGTC.

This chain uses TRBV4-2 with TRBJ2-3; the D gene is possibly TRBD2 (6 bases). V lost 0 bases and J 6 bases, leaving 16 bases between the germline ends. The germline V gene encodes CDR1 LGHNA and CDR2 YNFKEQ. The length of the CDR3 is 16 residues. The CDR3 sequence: CASSQEWASAGDTQYF. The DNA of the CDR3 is TGTGCCAGCAGCCAAGAATGGGCTAGCGCAGGGGATACGCAGTATTTT.

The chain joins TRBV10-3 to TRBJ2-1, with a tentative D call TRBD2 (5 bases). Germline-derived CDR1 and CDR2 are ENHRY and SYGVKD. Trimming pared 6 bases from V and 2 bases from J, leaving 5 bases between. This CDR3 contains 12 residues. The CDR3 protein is CAISGTYNEQFF. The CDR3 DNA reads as TGTGCCATCAGCGGGACCTACAATGAGCAGTTCTTC.

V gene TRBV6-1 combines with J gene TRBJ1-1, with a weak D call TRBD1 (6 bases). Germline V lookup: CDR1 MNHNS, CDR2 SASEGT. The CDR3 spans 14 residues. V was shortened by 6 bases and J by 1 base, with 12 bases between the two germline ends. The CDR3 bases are TGTGCCAGCAGCCTCGGACAGACGAACACTGAAGCTTTCTTT. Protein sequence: CASSLGQTNTEAFF.

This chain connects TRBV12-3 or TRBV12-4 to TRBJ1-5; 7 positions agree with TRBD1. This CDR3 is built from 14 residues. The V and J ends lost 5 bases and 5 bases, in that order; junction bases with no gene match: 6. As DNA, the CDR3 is TGTGCCAGCAGTCTCACAGGGGACTATCAGCCCCAGCATTTT. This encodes CASSLTGDYQPQHF.

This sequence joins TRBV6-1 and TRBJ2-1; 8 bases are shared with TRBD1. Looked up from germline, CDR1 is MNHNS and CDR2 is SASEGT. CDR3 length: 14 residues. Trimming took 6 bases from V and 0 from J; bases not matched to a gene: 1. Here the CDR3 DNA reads TGTGCCAGCAGGGGGACAGGCTCCTACAATGAGCAGTTCTTC. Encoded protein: CASRGTGSYNEQFF.

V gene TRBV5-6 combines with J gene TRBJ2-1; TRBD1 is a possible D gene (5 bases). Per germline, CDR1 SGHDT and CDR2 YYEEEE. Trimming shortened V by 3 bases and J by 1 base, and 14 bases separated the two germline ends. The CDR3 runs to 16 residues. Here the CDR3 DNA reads TGTGCCAGCAGCTCCCTCCCAGACAGTTCCTACAATGAGCAGTTCTTC. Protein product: CASSSLPDSSYNEQFF.

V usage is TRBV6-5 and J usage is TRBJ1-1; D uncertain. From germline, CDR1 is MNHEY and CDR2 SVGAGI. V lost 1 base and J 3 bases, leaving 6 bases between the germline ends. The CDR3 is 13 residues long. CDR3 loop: CASSYFWYTEAFF. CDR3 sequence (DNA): TGTGCCAGCAGTTACTTCTGGTACACTGAAGCTTTCTTT.

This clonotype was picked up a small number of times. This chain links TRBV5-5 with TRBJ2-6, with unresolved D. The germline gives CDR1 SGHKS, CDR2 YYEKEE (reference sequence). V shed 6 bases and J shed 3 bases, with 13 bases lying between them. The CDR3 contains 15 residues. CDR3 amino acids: CASKLQELGANVLTF. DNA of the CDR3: TGTGCCAGCAAACTTCAGGAGCTTGGGGCCAACGTCCTGACTTTC.

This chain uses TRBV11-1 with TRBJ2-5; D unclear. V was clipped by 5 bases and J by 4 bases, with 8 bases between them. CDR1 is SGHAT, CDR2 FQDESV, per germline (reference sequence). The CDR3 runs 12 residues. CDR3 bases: TGTGCCAGCAGCCTAAAGTCAGAGACCCAGTACTTC. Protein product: CASSLKSETQYF.

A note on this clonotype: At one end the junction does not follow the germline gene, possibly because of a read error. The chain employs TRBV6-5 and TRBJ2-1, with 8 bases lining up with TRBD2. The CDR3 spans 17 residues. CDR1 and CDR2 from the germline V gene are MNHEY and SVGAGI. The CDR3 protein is CASRYTSGGSSYNVQFF. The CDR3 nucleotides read TGTGCCAGCAGGTATACTAGCGGAGGAAGCTCCTACAATGTGCAGTTCTTC.

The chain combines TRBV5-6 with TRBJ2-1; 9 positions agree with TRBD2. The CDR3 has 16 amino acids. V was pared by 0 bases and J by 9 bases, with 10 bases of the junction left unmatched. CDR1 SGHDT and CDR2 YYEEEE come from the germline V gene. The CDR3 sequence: CASSLGGWGLAGEQFF. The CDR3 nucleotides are TGTGCCAGCAGCTTGGGGGGGTGGGGACTAGCTGGTGAGCAGTTCTTC.

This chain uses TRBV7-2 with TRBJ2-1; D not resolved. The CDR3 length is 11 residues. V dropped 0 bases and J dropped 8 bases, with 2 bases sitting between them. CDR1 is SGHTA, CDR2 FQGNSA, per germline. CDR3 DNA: TGTGCCAGCAGCTTAGCTGATGAGCAGTTCTTC. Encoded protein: CASSLADEQFF.

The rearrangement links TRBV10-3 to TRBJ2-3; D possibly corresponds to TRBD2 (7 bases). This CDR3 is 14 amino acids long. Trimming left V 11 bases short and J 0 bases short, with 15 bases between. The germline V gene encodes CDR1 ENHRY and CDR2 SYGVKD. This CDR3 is CAAVGGGSTDTQYF. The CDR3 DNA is TGTGCCGCCGTAGGGGGGGGGAGCACAGATACGCAGTATTTT.

The DNA of the CDR3 is TGTGCTAGTGGTTTGAGCGGGAGTTATGGCTACACCTTC. Its protein is CASGLSGSYGYTF. The V gene is TRBV12-5, the J gene TRBJ1-2, with D unclear. Per germline, CDR1 LGHNT and CDR2 FRNRAP. Trimming took 2 bases from V and 5 from J, leaving 9 bases between them. The CDR3 consists of 13 residues.

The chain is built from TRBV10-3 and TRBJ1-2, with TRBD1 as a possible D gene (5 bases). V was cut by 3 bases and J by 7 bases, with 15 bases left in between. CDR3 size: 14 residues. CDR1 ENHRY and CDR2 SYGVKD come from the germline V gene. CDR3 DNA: TGTGCCATCAGTGAACAGGAGGGACTTGGTGGCTACACCTTC. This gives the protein CAISEQEGLGGYTF.

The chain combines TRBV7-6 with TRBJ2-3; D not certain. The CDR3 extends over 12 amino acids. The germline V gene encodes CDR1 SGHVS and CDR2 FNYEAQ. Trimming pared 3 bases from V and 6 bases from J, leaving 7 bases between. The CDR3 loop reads CASSFRSDTQYF. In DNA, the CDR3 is TGTGCCAGCAGCTTCAGGTCGGATACGCAGTATTTT.

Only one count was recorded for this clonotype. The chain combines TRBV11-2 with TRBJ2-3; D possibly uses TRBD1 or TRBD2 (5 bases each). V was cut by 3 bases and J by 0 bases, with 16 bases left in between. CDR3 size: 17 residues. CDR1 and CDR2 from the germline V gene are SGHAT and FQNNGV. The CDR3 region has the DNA TGTGCCAGCAGCTTGATCCGGGACCCTTGGAGCACAGATACGCAGTATTTT. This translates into CASSLIRDPWSTDTQYF.

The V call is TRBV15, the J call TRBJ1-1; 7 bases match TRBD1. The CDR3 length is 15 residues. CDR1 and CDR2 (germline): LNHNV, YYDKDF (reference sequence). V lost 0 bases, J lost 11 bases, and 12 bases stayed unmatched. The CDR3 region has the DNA TGTGCCACCAGCAGAGATAGGTCAGGGGGGCACCCCGCTTTCTTT. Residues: CATSRDRSGGHPAFF.

The CDR3 DNA reads TGTGCCATCAGCTCTTTGAGACTAGCGGGACTCGGAGAGACCCAGTACTTC. Residues: CAISSLRLAGLGETQYF. This rearrangement joins TRBV10-3 to TRBJ2-5; 11 positions match TRBD2. This CDR3 spans 17 amino acids. Germline V gives CDR1 ENHRY, CDR2 SYGVKD. V shed 6 bases, J shed 4 bases, and the junction held 13 bases outside the gene matches.

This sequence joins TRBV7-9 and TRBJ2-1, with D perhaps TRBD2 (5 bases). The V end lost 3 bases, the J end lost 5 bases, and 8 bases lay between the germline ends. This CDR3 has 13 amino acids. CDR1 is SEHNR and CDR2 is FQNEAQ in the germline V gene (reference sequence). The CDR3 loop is CASSLLANNEQFF. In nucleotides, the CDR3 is TGTGCCAGCAGCTTGCTAGCCAACAATGAGCAGTTCTTC.

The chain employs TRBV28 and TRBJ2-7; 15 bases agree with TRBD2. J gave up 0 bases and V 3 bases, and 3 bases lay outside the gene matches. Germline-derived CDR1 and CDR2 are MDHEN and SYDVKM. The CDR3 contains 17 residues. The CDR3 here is CASSFGTSGRSSYEQYF. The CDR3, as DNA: TGTGCCAGCAGTTTTGGGACTAGCGGGAGGAGCTCCTACGAGCAGTACTTC. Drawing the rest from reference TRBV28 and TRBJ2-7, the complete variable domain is DVKVTQSSRYLVKRTGEKVFLECVQDMDHENMFWYRQDPGLGLRLIYFSYDVKMKEKGDIPEGYSVSREKKERFSLILESASTNQTSMYLCASSFGTSGRSSYEQYFGPGTRLTVT.

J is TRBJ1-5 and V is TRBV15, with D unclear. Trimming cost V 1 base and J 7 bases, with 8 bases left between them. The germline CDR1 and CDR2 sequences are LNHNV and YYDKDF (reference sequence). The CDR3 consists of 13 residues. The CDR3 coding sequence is TGTGCCACCAGCAGAGGGGATTCCCAGCCCCAGCATTTT. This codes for CATSRGDSQPQHF.

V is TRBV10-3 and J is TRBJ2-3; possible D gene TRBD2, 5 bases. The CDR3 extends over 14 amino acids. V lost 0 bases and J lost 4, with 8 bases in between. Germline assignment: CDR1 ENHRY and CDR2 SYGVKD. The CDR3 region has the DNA TGTGCCATCAGTGAGTCGGCGGGTTCAGATACGCAGTATTTT. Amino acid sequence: CAISESAGSDTQYF.

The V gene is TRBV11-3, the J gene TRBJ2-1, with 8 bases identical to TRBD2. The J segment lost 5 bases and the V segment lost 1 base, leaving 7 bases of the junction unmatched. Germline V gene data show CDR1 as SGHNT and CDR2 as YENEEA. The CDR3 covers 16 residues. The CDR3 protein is CASSLGSGSWDNEQFF. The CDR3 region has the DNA TGTGCCAGCAGCTTAGGAAGCGGGAGTTGGGACAATGAGCAGTTCTTC.

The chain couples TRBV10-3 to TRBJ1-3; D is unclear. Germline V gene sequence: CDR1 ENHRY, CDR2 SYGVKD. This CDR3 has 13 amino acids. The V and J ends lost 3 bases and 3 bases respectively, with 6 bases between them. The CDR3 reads CAISDSHGNTIYF. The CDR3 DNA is TGTGCCATCAGTGACAGCCATGGAAACACCATATATTTT.

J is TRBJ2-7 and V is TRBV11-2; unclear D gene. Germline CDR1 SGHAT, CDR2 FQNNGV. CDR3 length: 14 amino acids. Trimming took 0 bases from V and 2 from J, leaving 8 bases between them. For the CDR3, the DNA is TGTGCCAGCAGCTTAGACGCAGGAGCCTACGAGCAGTACTTC. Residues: CASSLDAGAYEQYF. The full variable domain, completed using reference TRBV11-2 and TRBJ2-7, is EAGVAQSPRYKIIEKRQSVAFWCNPISGHATLYWYQQILGQGPKLLIQFQNNGVVDDSQLPKDRFSAERLKGVDSTLKIQPAKLEDSAVYLCASSLDAGAYEQYFGPGTRLTVT.

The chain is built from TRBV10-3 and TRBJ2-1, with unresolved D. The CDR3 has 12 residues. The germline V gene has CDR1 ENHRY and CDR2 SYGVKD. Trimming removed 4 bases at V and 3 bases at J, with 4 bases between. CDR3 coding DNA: TGTGCCATCAGTGGTGACTACAATGAGCAGTTCTTC. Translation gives CAISGDYNEQFF.